The 9 T cell receptor beta chains in this list originate from one sample, sequenced in a study of OX40 agonist ivuxolimab in advanced cancers. Clones were sequenced by immunoSEQ multiplex PCR, and TCRdb holds only the in-frame ones, with some missing. The sample yields about 61,000 clones, about 90% seen once. The input for sequencing was CD4+ or CD8+ T cells sorted from blood, taken in a trial of the OX40 agonist ivuxolimab. All receptors derive from an adult with an advanced solid tumor such as melanoma, head and neck, liver or kidney cancer.

The chain links TRBV15 to TRBJ2-1; the match to TRBD2 covers 10 bases. With 1 base clipped from V and 5 bases from J, the junction kept 2 bases outside the gene matches. This CDR3 is built from 15 residues. CDR1 is LNHNV, CDR2 YYDKDF, per germline (reference sequence). Here the CDR3 reads CATSRGLAGDNEQFF. The CDR3 nucleotides are TGTGCCACCAGCAGAGGCCTAGCGGGAGACAATGAGCAGTTCTTC.

The J gene is TRBJ1-5, the V gene TRBV15; tentatively, D is TRBD1 (5 bases). The V gene lost 8 bases and the J gene lost 1 base, with 21 bases spanning the gap. CDR1 LNHNV and CDR2 YYDKDF come from the germline V gene (reference sequence). There are 17 residues in the CDR3. The DNA for the CDR3 is TGTGCCACCGTCGAGTTGAAAGGGGATTGGAGCAATCAGCCCCAGCATTTT. Translating gives CATVELKGDWSNQPQHF.

The chain employs TRBV7-9 and TRBJ2-1, with no clear D. V lost 5 bases to trimming and J lost 3 bases, with 17 bases between them. CDR1 and CDR2 (germline): SEHNR, FQNEAQ (reference sequence). This CDR3 has 16 amino acids. The CDR3: CASSPGVVRNYNEQFF. CDR3 DNA: TGTGCCAGCAGCCCTGGAGTGGTACGGAACTACAATGAGCAGTTCTTC.

The genes are TRBV27 and TRBJ2-5; D remains unclear. Per germline, CDR1 MNHEY and CDR2 SMNVEV (reference sequence). The CDR3 totals 12 residues. Trimming pared 5 bases from V and 5 bases from J, leaving 9 bases between. This CDR3 is CASSGQIETQYF. DNA for the CDR3: TGTGCCAGCAGTGGGCAAATCGAGACCCAGTACTTC.

V is TRBV4-2 and J is TRBJ1-2; D might be TRBD1 (5 bases). The length of the CDR3 is 19 residues. The germline gives CDR1 LGHNA, CDR2 YNFKEQ. V gave up 1 base and J gave up 0 bases, with 21 bases separating them. CDR3 nucleotides: TGTGCCAGCAGCCAAGGGGGACCCCCAGACAGAACAGCTAACTATGGCTACACCTTC. Protein sequence: CASSQGGPPDRTANYGYTF.

This chain links TRBV13 with TRBJ2-7; D may correspond to TRBD1 or TRBD2 (6 bases each). V shed 5 bases and J shed 6 bases, with 17 bases lying between them. Per the germline V gene, CDR1 is PRHDT and CDR2 is FYEKMQ (reference sequence). The CDR3 runs to 14 residues. This CDR3 is CASSPRQEGSEQYF. For the CDR3, the DNA is TGTGCCAGCAGCCCCAGACAGGAGGGGAGCGAGCAGTACTTC.

V and J are TRBV4-1 and TRBJ2-1; the D call may be TRBD1 or TRBD2 (5 bases each). With 0 bases removed from V and 4 bases from J, the gap between germline ends came to 13 bases. Per the germline V gene, CDR1 is MGHRA and CDR2 is YSYEKL. The CDR3 contains 16 residues. CDR3 nucleotide sequence: TGCGCCAGCAGCCAAGAAGGGGCGGGCAATTACAATGAGCAGTTCTTC. Translation gives CASSQEGAGNYNEQFF.

This chain uses TRBV6-6 with TRBJ1-6; D is uncertain. The CDR3 sequence is 15 residues long. Looked up from germline, CDR1 is MNHNY and CDR2 is SVGAGI (reference sequence). The ends were cut back, 6 bases at V and 1 base at J, with 10 bases in the middle. The CDR3 nucleotides read TGTGCCAGCAGCCTACTGGGATCCTATAATTCACCCCTCCACTTT. This translates into CASSLLGSYNSPLHF.

The V call is TRBV2, the J call TRBJ1-5; D might be TRBD1 (5 bases). Germline CDR1 and CDR2: SNHLY and FYNNEI. This CDR3 spans 15 amino acids. With 3 bases removed from V and 4 bases from J, the gap between germline ends came to 13 bases. The CDR3 region has the DNA TGTGCCAGCAGTGATTCCGGGGCGCGGAATCAGCCCCAGCATTTT. This translates into CASSDSGARNQPQHF.